This T cell receptor (beta chain) stems from a study of T cell repertoires in cytomegalovirus infection. Study overall: Through public TCR beta signatures, both CMV infection and matching HLA type were indicated. Study-level points and caveats: The study found HLA-C-restricted CMV-specific TCR beta clonotypes dominating the ex vivo response. Cumulative frequency of public TCR beta families picked out carriers of CMV plus the relevant HLA.

TCRdb called the reads again in MiXCR, with one record for every CDR3 protein. Among hundreds of thousands of distinct CDR3 sequences listed, about 17% were seen once. Germline V gene data show CDR1 as MDHEN and CDR2 as SYDVKM. The V end was cut by 5 bases, the J end by 1 base, with 15 bases between. CDR3 length equals 15 residues. This clonotype came up many times. The antigen remains unidentified. The rearrangement joins TRBV28 to TRBJ2-7; D possibly corresponds to TRBD2 (6 bases). Source material: PBMCs. The clonotype was recovered from a human donor in good health (CMV status not recorded). Some clones in this sample may be carry-over from other donors' samples. The CDR3 is CASSQGLRGSYEQYF. CDR3 DNA sequence: TGTGCCAGCAGTCAGGGACTCCGCGGATCCTACGAGCAGTACTTC. Supplemented by reference TRBV28 and TRBJ2-7, the full variable domain reads DVKVTQSSRYLVKRTGEKVFLECVQDMDHENMFWYRQDPGLGLRLIYFSYDVKMKEKGDIPEGYSVSREKKERFSLILESASTNQTSMYLCASSQGLRGSYEQYFGPGTRLTVT.